Given below is one T cell receptor (beta chain) in context. Its antigen is undetermined. The record originates from a study of blood T cells in healthy people across ages. Broader study findings: In these data, TCR beta diversity tracked strongly with naive T cell percentage.

Germline V gives CDR1 LGHDT, CDR2 YNNKEL (reference sequence). Trimming removed 3 bases at V and 0 bases at J, with 6 bases between. CDR3 length: 13 residues. The authors ran a second PCR of roughly 6 to 12 cycles using a sample-barcoded 5' primer and a J-beta primer mix. TCRdb re-called the 5' RACE reads with MiXCR, one entry per CDR3 protein. The sample contains roughly 1.5 million distinct CDR3 sequences, about 42% of which appear only once. The chain joins TRBV3-1 to TRBJ2-7, with D uncertain. Sequenced sample: blood. The TCR originated in a woman younger than 30 in good health. Here the CDR3 reads CASSHRTSYEQYF. The CDR3, as DNA: TGTGCCAGCAGCCACAGGACCTCCTACGAGCAGTACTTC.